The next 12 T cell receptor beta chains were all read from a single sample in a study of blood T cells in healthy people across ages. Using a J-beta primer mix together with a sample-barcoded 5' primer, a second PCR was run for 7 to 11 cycles. TCRdb reprocessed the 5' RACE reads with MiXCR, giving one entry per CDR3 protein. The repertoire holds roughly 1,800,000 distinct CDR3 sequences, with around half as singletons. Sequences were obtained from blood. The receptor set was obtained from a woman aged 40 to 50 in good health.

This chain uses TRBV5-1 with TRBJ1-4; 9 nucleotides align to TRBD1. The CDR3 consists of 15 residues. V dropped 5 bases and J dropped 1; count of bases not matched to a gene: 3. In germline, CDR1 is SGHRS, CDR2 YFSETQ. CDR3 coding DNA: TGCGCCAGCAGATTGACAGGGGGAACTAATGAAAAACTGTTTTTT. Translated, it gives CASRLTGGTNEKLFF.

This clonotype was detected only a few times. V gene TRBV20-1 combines with J gene TRBJ2-3, with D tentatively TRBD1 (5 bases). CDR1 is DFQATT and CDR2 is SNEGSKA in the germline V gene (reference sequence). The CDR3 length is 15 residues. The V and J ends lost 6 bases and 7 bases respectively, with 23 bases between them. The CDR3 DNA follows: TGCAGTGCCAGGGATACGACCCTCCTAGGCTATACGCAGTATTTT. As protein: CSARDTTLLGYTQYF.

For the CDR3, the DNA is TGTGCCAGCAGCTTAGGGGCAGGGGATCCCTACGAGCAGTACTTC. Translated: CASSLGAGDPYEQYF. The chain is built from TRBV7-2 and TRBJ2-7; D may be TRBD1 (6 bases). The V end lost 1 base, the J end lost 2 bases, and 12 bases lay between the germline ends. The CDR3 is 15 residues long. The germline V gene has CDR1 SGHTA and CDR2 FQGNSA.

This clonotype was detected a few times. The J gene is TRBJ1-1, the V gene TRBV11-1; a possible D gene is TRBD1 (6 bases). V lost 5 bases to trimming and J lost 6 bases, with 22 bases between them. Germline CDR1 is SGHAT and CDR2 is FQDESV (reference sequence). The length of the CDR3 is 16 residues. The CDR3 sequence is CASSPEETTGSPEAFF. The CDR3 DNA reads TGTGCCAGCAGCCCGGAAGAGACGACAGGTTCCCCTGAAGCTTTCTTT. Full variable domain (outside the CDR3, taken from reference TRBV11-1 and TRBJ1-1): EAEVAQSPRYKITEKSQAVAFWCDPISGHATLYWYRQILGQGPELLVQFQDESVVDDSQLPKDRFSAERLKGVDSTLKIQPAELGDSAMYLCASSPEETTGSPEAFFGQGTRLTVV.

A note on this clonotype: The junction shows a germline mismatch at one end, possibly a read error. J is TRBJ2-3 and V is TRBV7-2; 9 nucleotides agree with TRBD2. Germline V gene data show CDR1 as SGHTA and CDR2 as FQGNSA. The CDR3 extends over 15 amino acids. The CDR3 is CASSRKAGGTDMQYF. CDR3 nucleotide sequence: TGTGCCAGCAGCCGTAAAGCGGGGGGCACAGATATGCAGTATTTT. The entire variable domain, with the rest obtained from reference TRBV7-2 and TRBJ2-3, is as follows: GAGVSQSPSNKVTEKGKDVELRCDPISGHTALYWYRQSLGQGLEFLIYFQGNSAPDKSGLPSDRFSAERTGGSVSTLTIQRTQQEDSAVYLCASSRKAGGTDMQYFGPGTRLTVL.

This clonotype was counted between two and nine times. V gene TRBV6-6 combines with J gene TRBJ2-4; 10 bases fit TRBD1. The CDR3 totals 15 residues. Germline V gives CDR1 MNHNY, CDR2 SVGAGI (reference sequence). With V trimmed by 5 bases and J by 5 bases, 6 bases remained unmatched. The CDR3 sequence is CASSPRTGGENIQYF. In DNA form, the CDR3 reads TGTGCCAGCAGTCCCCGGACAGGGGGAGAAAACATTCAGTACTTC.

The rearrangement links TRBV6-1 to TRBJ2-5; 10 bases align to TRBD2. Trimming took 5 bases from V and 11 from J; bases not matched to a gene: 23. Germline V gene lookup returns CDR1 MNHNS and CDR2 SASEGT. This CDR3 is built from 18 residues. The CDR3 region has the DNA TGTGCCAGCAGTCCATGGGGTTTAGCGGGGGGTACCAACAATGAGCAGTACTTC. This sequence encodes CASSPWGLAGGTNNEQYF.

The V and J genes are TRBV19 and TRBJ2-4; D remains unclear. The V and J ends lost 4 bases and 0 bases respectively, with 16 bases between them. Per germline, CDR1 LNHDA and CDR2 SQIVND (reference sequence). The CDR3 loop spans 17 amino acids. CDR3 in amino acids: CASSTRQGPLAKNIQYF. The DNA of the CDR3 is TGTGCCAGTAGTACCAGACAAGGCCCACTAGCCAAAAACATTCAGTACTTC.

The DNA for the CDR3 is TGTGCCAGCAGCGTACTAGCGGGGGGGCCCTATGAGCAGTTCTTC. Encoded protein: CASSVLAGGPYEQFF. V is TRBV7-2 and J is TRBJ2-1, with 13 positions matching TRBD2. The CDR3 has 15 residues. The germline CDR1 and CDR2 sequences are SGHTA and FQGNSA. Germline trimming cut 5 bases from V and 8 bases from J; bases unmatched to any gene: 6.

This sequence joins TRBV7-6 and TRBJ2-5, with TRBD1 matching over 10 bases. Per germline, CDR1 SGHVS and CDR2 FNYEAQ. The V and J ends lost 5 bases and 11 bases, in that order; junction bases with no gene match: 14. This CDR3 region has 15 residues. CDR3 in amino acids: CASSRWTGGVNEQYF. CDR3 DNA: TGTGCCAGCAGCCGATGGACAGGGGGTGTCAATGAGCAGTACTTC.

This chain links TRBV11-2 with TRBJ2-7; 10 bases match TRBD2. The end of the DNA is better explained by TRBJ2-5, so the J call may be wrong. CDR1 is SGHAT, CDR2 FQNNGV, per germline. This CDR3 spans 16 amino acids. The CDR3 region has the DNA TGTGCCAGCAGCCGGTTCGCTAGCGGGGGTGGAGAGACCCAGTACTTC. It yields the protein CASSRFASGGGETQYF.

The chain uses TRBV11-1 and TRBJ2-1; 8 nucleotides line up with TRBD2. Germline values: CDR1 SGHAT, CDR2 FQDESV (reference sequence). Trimming cost V 5 bases and J 9 bases; bases outside gene matches: 12. The CDR3 length is 15 residues. CDR3 region: CASSPLRTSFVEQFF. DNA of the CDR3: TGTGCCAGCAGCCCATTAAGGACTAGCTTTGTTGAGCAGTTCTTC.